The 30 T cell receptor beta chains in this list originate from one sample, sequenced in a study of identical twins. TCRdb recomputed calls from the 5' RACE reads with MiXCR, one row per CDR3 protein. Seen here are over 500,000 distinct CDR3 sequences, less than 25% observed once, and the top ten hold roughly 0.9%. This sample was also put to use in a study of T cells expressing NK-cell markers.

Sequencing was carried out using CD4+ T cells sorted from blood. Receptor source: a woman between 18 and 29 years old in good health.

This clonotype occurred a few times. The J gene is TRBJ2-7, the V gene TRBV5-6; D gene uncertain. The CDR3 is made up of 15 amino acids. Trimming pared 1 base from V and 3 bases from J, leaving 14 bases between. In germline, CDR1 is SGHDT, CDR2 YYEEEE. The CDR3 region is CASSLYFGRNYEQYF. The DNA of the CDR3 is TGTGCCAGCAGCTTGTATTTTGGTAGGAACTACGAGCAGTACTTC.

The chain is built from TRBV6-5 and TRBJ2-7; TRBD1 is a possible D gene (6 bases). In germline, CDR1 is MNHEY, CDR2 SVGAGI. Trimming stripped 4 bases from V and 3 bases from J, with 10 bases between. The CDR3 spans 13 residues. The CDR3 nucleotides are TGTGCCAGCAGTTCAGGGGTGATCTACGAGCAGTACTTC. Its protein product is CASSSGVIYEQYF.

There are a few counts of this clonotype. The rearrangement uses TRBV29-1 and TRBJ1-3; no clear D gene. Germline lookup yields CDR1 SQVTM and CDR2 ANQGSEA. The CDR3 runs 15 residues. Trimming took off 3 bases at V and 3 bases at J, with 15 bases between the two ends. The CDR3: CSVEWTDGDGNTIYF. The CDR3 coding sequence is TGCAGCGTTGAGTGGACGGACGGTGATGGAAACACCATATATTTT.

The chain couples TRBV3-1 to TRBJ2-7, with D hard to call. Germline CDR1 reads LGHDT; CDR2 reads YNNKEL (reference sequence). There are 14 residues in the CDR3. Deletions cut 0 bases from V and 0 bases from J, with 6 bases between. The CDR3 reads CASSQDRSSYEQYF. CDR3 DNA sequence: TGTGCCAGCAGCCAAGACAGGTCCTCCTACGAGCAGTACTTC.

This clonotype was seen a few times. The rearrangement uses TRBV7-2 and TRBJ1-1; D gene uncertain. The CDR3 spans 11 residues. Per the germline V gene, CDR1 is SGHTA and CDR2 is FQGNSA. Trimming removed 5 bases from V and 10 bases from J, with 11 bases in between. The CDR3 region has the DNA TGTGCCAGCAGCATGGTCGTGGGAGCTTTCTTT. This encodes CASSMVVGAFF.

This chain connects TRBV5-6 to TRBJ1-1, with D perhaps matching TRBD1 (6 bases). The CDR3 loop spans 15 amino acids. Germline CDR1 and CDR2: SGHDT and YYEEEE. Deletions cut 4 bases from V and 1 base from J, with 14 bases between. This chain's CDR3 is CASSPLGHPNTEAFF. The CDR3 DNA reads TGTGCCAGCAGCCCCCTGGGACACCCGAACACTGAAGCTTTCTTT.

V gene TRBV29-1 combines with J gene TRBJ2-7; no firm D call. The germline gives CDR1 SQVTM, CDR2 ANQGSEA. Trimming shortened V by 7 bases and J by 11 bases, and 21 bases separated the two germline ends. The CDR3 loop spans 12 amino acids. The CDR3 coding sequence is TGCAGCGGAATTGGGGATTTGAGAGAAGAGTACTTC. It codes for CSGIGDLREEYF.

The CDR3 region is CASSGNDTGWIYEQYF. The CDR3 DNA sequence: TGTGCCAGCAGCGGGAACGACACAGGGTGGATCTACGAGCAGTACTTC. The chain links TRBV5-5 to TRBJ2-7; D might be TRBD1 (6 bases). The V and J ends lost 4 bases and 3 bases respectively, with 20 bases between them. This CDR3 is 16 amino acids long. Germline V CDR1 and CDR2: SGHKS, YYEKEE (reference sequence).

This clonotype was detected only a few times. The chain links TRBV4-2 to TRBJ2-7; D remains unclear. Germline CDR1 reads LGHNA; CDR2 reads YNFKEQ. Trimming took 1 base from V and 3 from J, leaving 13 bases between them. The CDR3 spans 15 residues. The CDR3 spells CASSQVGLMGYEQYF. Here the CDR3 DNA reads TGTGCCAGCAGCCAAGTGGGTTTGATGGGCTACGAGCAGTACTTC.

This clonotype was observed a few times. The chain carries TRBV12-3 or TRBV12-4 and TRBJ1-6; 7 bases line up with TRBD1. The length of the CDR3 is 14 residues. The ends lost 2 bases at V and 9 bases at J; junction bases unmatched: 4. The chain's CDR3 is CASSLRDSGSPLHF. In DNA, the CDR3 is TGTGCCAGCAGTTTACGGGACAGCGGTTCACCCCTCCACTTT.

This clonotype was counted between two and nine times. CDR3 in amino acids: CASSYSTNHEQYF. The CDR3 region has the DNA TGTGCCAGCAGTTACTCGACTAATCACGAGCAGTACTTC. This chain joins TRBV6-6 and TRBJ2-7; possibly TRBD2 for D (5 bases). V lost 0 bases to trimming and J lost 5 bases, with 8 bases between them. Germline V CDR1 and CDR2: MNHNY, SVGAGI (reference sequence). This CDR3 comprises 13 residues.

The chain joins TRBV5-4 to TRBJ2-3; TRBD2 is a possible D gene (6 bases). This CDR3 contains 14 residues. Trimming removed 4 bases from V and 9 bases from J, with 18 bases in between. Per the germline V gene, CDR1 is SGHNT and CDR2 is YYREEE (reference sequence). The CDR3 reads CASSPGGVLRTQYF. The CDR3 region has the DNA TGTGCCAGCAGCCCCGGAGGGGTTTTGAGGACGCAGTATTTT. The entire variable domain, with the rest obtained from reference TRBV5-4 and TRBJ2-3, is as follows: ETGVTQSPTHLIKTRGQQVTLRCSSQSGHNTVSWYQQALGQGPQFIFQYYREEENGRGNFPPRFSGLQFPNYSSELNVNALELDDSALYLCASSPGGVLRTQYFGPGTRLTVL.

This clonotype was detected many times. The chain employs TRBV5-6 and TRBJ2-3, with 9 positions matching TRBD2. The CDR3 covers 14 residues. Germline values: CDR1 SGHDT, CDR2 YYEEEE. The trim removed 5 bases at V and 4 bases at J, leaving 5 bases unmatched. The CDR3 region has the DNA TGTGCCAGCAGACTCCGACTAGCGGCAGATACGCAGTATTTT. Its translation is CASRLRLAADTQYF.

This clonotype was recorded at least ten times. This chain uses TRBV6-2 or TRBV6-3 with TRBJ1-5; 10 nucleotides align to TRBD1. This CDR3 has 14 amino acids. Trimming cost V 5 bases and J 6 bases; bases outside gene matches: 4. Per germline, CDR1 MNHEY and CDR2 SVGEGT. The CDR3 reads CASSPGTGVQPQHF. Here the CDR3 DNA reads TGTGCCAGCAGTCCCGGGACAGGGGTTCAGCCCCAGCATTTT.

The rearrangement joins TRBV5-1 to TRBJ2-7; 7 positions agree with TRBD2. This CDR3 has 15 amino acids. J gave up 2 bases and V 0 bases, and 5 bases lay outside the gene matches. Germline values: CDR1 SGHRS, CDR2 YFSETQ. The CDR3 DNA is TGCGCCAGCAGCTTGGGCGGGAGCGGAACCTACGAGCAGTACTTC. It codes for CASSLGGSGTYEQYF.

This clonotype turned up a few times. CDR3 sequence reads: CASSLYEDGGEQYF. For the CDR3, the DNA is TGTGCCAGCAGTTTATACGAGGACGGTGGGGAGCAGTACTTC. This sequence joins TRBV27 and TRBJ2-7; D not certain. Germline V gene lookup returns CDR1 MNHEY and CDR2 SMNVEV (reference sequence). The CDR3 has 14 residues. The ends were cut back, 1 base at V and 7 bases at J, with 14 bases in the middle.

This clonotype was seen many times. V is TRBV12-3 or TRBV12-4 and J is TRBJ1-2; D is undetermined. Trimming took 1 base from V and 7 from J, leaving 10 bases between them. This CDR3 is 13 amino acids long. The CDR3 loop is CASSLEATLGYTF. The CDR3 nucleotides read TGTGCCAGCAGTTTAGAAGCAACACTTGGCTACACCTTC.

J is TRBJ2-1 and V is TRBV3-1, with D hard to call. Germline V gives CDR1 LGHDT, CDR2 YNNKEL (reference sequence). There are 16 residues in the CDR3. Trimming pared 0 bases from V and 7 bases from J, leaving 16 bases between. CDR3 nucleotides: TGTGCCAGCAGCCAAGACTCCCTCAGGCGCCGGAATGAGCAGTTCTTC. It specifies CASSQDSLRRRNEQFF.

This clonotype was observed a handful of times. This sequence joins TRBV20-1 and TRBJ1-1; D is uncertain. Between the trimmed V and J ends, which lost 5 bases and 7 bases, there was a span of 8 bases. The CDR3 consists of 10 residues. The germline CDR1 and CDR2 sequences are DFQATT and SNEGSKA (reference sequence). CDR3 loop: CSAPAGEAFF. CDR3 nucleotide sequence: TGCAGTGCTCCGGCGGGTGAAGCTTTCTTT.

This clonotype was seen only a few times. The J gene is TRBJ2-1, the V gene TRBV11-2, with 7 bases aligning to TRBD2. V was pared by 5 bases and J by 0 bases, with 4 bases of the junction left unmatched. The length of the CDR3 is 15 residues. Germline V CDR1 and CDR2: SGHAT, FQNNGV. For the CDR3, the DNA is TGTGCCAGCAGCCTAGCGGCCCCCTCCTACAATGAGCAGTTCTTC. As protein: CASSLAAPSYNEQFF.

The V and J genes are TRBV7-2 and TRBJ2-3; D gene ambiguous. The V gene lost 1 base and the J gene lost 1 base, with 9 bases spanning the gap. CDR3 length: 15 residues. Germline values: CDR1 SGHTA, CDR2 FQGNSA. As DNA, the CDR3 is TGTGCCAGCAGCTTAGGAGTGAGCGGCACAGATACGCAGTATTTT. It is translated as CASSLGVSGTDTQYF.

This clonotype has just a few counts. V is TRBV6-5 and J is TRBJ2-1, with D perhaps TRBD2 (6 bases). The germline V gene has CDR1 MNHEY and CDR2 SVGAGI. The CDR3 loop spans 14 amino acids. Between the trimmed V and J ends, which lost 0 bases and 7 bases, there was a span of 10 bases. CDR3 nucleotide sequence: TGTGCCAGCAGTTACTCCTCTCGGGGGAATGAGCAGTTCTTC. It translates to CASSYSSRGNEQFF.

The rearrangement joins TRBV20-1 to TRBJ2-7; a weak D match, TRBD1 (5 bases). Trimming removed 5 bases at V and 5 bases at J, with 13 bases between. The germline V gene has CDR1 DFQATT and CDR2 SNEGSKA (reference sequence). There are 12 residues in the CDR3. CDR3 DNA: TGCAGTGCTTCCATAGGCAGGGACGAGCAGTACTTC. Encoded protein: CSASIGRDEQYF.

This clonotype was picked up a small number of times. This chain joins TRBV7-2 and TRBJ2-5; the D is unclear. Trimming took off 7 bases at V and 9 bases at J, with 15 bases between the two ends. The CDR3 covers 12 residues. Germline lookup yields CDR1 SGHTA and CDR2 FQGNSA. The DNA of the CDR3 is TGTGCCAGCACCGCCCCCTCCGAGGCCCAGTACTTC. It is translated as CASTAPSEAQYF.

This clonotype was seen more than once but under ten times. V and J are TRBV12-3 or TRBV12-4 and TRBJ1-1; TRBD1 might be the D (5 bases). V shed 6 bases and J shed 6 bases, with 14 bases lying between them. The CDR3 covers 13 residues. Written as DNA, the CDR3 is TGTGCCAGCAGACCGGCGGGGGGGGCTGAAGCTTTCTTT. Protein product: CASRPAGGAEAFF.

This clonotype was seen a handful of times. As DNA, the CDR3 is TGTGCCAGCAGTACCGGGACAGACCACTTTTATGGGCAGTACTTC. This codes for CASSTGTDHFYGQYF. The V call is TRBV6-1, the J call TRBJ2-7; 7 bases line up with TRBD1. Per the germline V gene, CDR1 is MNHNS and CDR2 is SASEGT. The V and J ends lost 5 bases and 9 bases, in that order; junction bases with no gene match: 16. The CDR3 totals 15 residues.

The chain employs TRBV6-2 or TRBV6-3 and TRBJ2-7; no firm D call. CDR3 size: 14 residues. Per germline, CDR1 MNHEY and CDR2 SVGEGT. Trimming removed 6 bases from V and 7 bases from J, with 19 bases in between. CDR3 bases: TGTGCCAGCAGGGATACATCGTCCTCACGGGAGCAGTACTTC. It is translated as CASRDTSSSREQYF.

The chain's CDR3 is CASSHLYEQYF. CDR3 nucleotide sequence: TGTGCCAGCAGCCATCTGTACGAGCAGTACTTC. This chain connects TRBV7-9 to TRBJ2-7; no reliable D call. Germline CDR1 SEHNR, CDR2 FQNEAQ (reference sequence). V was shortened by 5 bases and J by 4 bases, with 6 bases between the two germline ends. The CDR3 totals 11 residues.

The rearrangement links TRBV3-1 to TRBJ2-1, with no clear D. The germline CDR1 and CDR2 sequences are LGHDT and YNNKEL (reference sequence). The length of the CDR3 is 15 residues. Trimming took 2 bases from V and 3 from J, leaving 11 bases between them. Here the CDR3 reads CASSQSARIYNEQFF. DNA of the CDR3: TGTGCCAGCAGCCAAAGTGCACGGATCTACAATGAGCAGTTCTTC.

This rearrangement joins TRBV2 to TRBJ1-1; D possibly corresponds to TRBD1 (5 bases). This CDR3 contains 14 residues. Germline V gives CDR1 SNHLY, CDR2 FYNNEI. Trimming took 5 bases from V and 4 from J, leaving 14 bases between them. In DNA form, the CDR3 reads TGTGCCAGCAGTCTCGGGACGTTGGGCACTGAAGCTTTCTTT. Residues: CASSLGTLGTEAFF.